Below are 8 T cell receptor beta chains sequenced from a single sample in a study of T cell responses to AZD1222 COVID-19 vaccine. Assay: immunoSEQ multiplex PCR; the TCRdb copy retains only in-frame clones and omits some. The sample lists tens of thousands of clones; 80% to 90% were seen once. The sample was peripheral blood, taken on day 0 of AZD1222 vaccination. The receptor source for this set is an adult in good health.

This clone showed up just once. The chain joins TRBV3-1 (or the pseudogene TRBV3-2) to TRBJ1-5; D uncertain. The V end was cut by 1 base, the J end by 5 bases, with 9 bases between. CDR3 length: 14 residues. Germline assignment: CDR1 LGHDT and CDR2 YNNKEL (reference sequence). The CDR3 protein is CASSQANGYQPQHF. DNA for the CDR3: TGTGCCAGCAGCCAAGCGAACGGCTATCAGCCCCAGCATTTT.

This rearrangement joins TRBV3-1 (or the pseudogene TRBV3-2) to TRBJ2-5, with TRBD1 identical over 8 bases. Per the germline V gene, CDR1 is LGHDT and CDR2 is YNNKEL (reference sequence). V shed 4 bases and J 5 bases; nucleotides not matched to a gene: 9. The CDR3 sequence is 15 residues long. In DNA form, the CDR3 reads TGTGCCAGCAGCCCTCGTTCGACAGGGGATGAGACCCAGTACTTC. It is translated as CASSPRSTGDETQYF.

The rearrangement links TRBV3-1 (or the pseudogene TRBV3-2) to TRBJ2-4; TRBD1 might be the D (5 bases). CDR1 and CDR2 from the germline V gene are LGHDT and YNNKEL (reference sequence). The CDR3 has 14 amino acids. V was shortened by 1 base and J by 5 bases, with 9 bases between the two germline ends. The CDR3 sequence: CASSQGSRENIQYF. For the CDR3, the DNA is TGTGCCAGCAGCCAAGGATCCAGGGAAAACATTCAGTACTTC.

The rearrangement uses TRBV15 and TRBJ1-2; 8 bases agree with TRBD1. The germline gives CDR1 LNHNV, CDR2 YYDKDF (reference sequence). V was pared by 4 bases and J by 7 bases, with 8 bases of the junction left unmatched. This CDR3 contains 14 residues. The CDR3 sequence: CATSTNRGSGGYTF. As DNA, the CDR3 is TGTGCCACCAGCACCAACAGGGGGTCAGGTGGCTACACCTTC.

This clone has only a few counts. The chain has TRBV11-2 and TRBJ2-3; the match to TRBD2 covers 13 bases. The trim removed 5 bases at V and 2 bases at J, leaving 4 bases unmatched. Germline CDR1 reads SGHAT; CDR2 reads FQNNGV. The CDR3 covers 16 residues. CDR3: CASSGTSGGATDTQYF. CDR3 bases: TGTGCCAGCAGCGGAACTAGCGGGGGGGCCACAGATACGCAGTATTTT.

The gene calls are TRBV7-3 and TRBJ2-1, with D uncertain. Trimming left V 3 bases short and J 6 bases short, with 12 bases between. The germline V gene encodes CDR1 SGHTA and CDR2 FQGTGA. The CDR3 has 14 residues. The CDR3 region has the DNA TGTGCCAGCAGCTTCGCCCAGAGCGTCAATGAGCAGTTCTTC. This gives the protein CASSFAQSVNEQFF.

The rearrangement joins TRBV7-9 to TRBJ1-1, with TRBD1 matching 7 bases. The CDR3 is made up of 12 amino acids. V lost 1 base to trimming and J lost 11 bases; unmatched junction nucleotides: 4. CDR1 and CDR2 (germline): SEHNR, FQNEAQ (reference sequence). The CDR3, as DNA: TGTGCCAGCAGCTTAGGTGACAGGGACGCTTTCTTT. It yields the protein CASSLGDRDAFF.

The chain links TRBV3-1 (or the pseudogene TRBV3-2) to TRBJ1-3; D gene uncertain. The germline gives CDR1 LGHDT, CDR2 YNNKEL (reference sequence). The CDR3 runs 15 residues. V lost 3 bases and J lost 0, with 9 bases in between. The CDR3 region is CASSQTAYSGNTIYF. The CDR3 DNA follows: TGTGCCAGCAGCCAGACCGCATACTCTGGAAACACCATATATTTT.